Listed here are 25 T cell receptor beta chains from one sample, sequenced in a study of blood T cell repertoires in COVID-19. Profiled with immunoSEQ multiplex PCR; TCRdb holds only in-frame clones, not every one. This sample carries about 150,000 clones, 91% of them seen once, and the ten largest clones take approximately 0.55%. The sequenced sample was peripheral blood. These receptors all stem from a man aged 45-65 years with acute or convalescent COVID-19.

The chain carries TRBV27 and TRBJ1-5; 7 nucleotides line up with TRBD1. This CDR3 comprises 14 residues. V trimming: 3 bases; J trimming: 2 bases; junction bases outside the gene matches: 1. CDR1 is MNHEY, CDR2 SMNVEV, per germline (reference sequence). CDR3: CASSFGQGNQPQHF. DNA for the CDR3: TGTGCCAGCAGTTTCGGACAGGGCAATCAGCCCCAGCATTTT.

The chain has TRBV4-1 and TRBJ2-3; TRBD2 matches at 10 bases. Germline CDR1 MGHRA, CDR2 YSYEKL. This CDR3 has 17 amino acids. Trimming at V came to 0 bases and at J to 1 base, leaving 4 bases not matched to a gene. CDR3 sequence (DNA): TGCGCCAGCAGCCAAGAGGGGGGACTAGCGCGCACAGATACGCAGTATTTT. Translated, it gives CASSQEGGLARTDTQYF.

J is TRBJ2-6 and V is TRBV3-1 (or the pseudogene TRBV3-2); TRBD1 matches 7 bases. The V and J ends lost 4 bases and 0 bases, in that order; junction bases with no gene match: 0. Per the germline V gene, CDR1 is LGHDT and CDR2 is YNNKEL (reference sequence). The CDR3 length is 15 residues. The CDR3 loop reads CASSRDSSGANVLTF. The CDR3 DNA reads as TGTGCCAGCAGCCGGGACAGCTCTGGGGCCAACGTCCTGACTTTC.

The chain carries TRBV2 and TRBJ1-1; possibly TRBD1 for D (6 bases). Deletions cut 9 bases from V and 3 bases from J, with 14 bases between. This CDR3 has 13 amino acids. Per the germline V gene, CDR1 is SNHLY and CDR2 is FYNNEI. Here the CDR3 reads CARWGLGYTEAFF. The CDR3 DNA follows: TGTGCCAGATGGGGGCTGGGGTACACTGAAGCTTTCTTT.

The chain joins TRBV7-2 to TRBJ1-4; perhaps TRBD1 as D (5 bases). Trimming took off 5 bases at V and 4 bases at J, with 17 bases between the two ends. This CDR3 has 16 amino acids. CDR1 is SGHTA, CDR2 FQGNSA, per germline. CDR3 protein: CASSARRQRNNEKLFF. The DNA for the CDR3 is TGTGCCAGCAGCGCTAGACGACAGAGGAATAATGAAAAACTGTTTTTT.

J is TRBJ1-2 and V is TRBV9, with D tentatively TRBD1 (5 bases). V dropped 3 bases and J dropped 6 bases, with 15 bases sitting between them. From germline, CDR1 is SGDLS and CDR2 YYNGEE. The CDR3 is 14 residues long. Here the CDR3 reads CASSAGLLRDGYTF. CDR3 DNA: TGTGCCAGCAGCGCGGGACTCTTAAGGGATGGCTACACCTTC.

This clone turned up a few times. The chain recombines TRBV4-2 with TRBJ1-5; no firm D call. Germline V lookup: CDR1 LGHNA, CDR2 YNFKEQ. Trimming removed 3 bases from V and 2 bases from J, with 11 bases in between. The CDR3 has 15 residues. The CDR3 spells CASSQSLLGNQPQHF. CDR3 bases: TGTGCCAGCAGCCAGAGTTTACTGGGCAATCAGCCCCAGCATTTT.

The chain uses TRBV7-6 and TRBJ2-3; a weak D match, TRBD2 (5 bases). Between the trimmed V and J ends, which lost 0 bases and 0 bases, there was a span of 13 bases. CDR3 length: 17 amino acids. The germline gives CDR1 SGHVS, CDR2 FNYEAQ. CDR3 region: CASSLAGLADSTDTQYF. In nucleotides, the CDR3 is TGTGCCAGCAGCTTAGCAGGGCTAGCAGACAGCACAGATACGCAGTATTTT.

This clone was recorded only once. One end of the junction does not line up with germline, which may come from a read error. The gene calls are TRBV28 and TRBJ1-2; 11 bases are shared with TRBD1. The V gene's germline CDR1 is MDHEN and CDR2 SYDVKM. The CDR3 is 14 amino acids. Here the CDR3 reads CASSLPRGTGGPVF. CDR3 nucleotides: TGTGCCAGCAGTTTACCCCGGGGGACAGGGGGTCCTGTCTTC.

The chain joins TRBV19 to TRBJ1-6; no clear D. V was shortened by 8 bases and J by 5 bases, with 10 bases between the two germline ends. Germline CDR1 is LNHDA and CDR2 is SQIVND (reference sequence). This CDR3 has 13 amino acids. CDR3 region: CASRDIDNSPLHF. The CDR3 DNA reads as TGTGCCAGTCGAGACATAGATAATTCACCCCTCCACTTT.

This clone was counted a single time. The chain uses TRBV5-5 and TRBJ1-5, with D perhaps matching TRBD1 (5 bases). V lost 1 base and J 2 bases, leaving 10 bases between the germline ends. The length of the CDR3 is 15 residues. From germline, CDR1 is SGHKS and CDR2 YYEKEE (reference sequence). This CDR3 reads CASSLFQGGNQPQHF. The CDR3 nucleotides are TGTGCCAGCAGCTTGTTTCAGGGCGGCAATCAGCCCCAGCATTTT.

This clone turned up a few times. The rearrangement joins TRBV7-9 to TRBJ1-2; perhaps TRBD1 as D (5 bases). Trimming removed 4 bases at V and 6 bases at J, with 21 bases between. The CDR3 loop spans 16 amino acids. Germline values: CDR1 SEHNR, CDR2 FQNEAQ (reference sequence). In DNA form, the CDR3 reads TGTGCCAGCAGCTCCCATTCTCCCCGGGGGTTGGATGGCTACACCTTC. As protein: CASSSHSPRGLDGYTF.

The chain uses TRBV15 and TRBJ2-1; no definite D call. Germline V gives CDR1 LNHNV, CDR2 YYDKDF (reference sequence). CDR3 length: 14 residues. The V gene lost 0 bases and the J gene lost 8 bases, with 11 bases spanning the gap. The CDR3 region is CATSRDVASDEQFF. CDR3 bases: TGTGCCACCAGCAGAGATGTAGCATCGGATGAGCAGTTCTTC.

This chain uses TRBV7-9 with TRBJ2-7; 7 bases are shared with TRBD2. CDR3 size: 15 residues. V lost 0 bases and J lost 3; bases outside the gene matches: 5. Germline lookup yields CDR1 SEHNR and CDR2 FQNEAQ (reference sequence). CDR3 in DNA: TGTGCCAGCAGCTTAGCTGTCCGGGACTACTACGAGCAGTACTTC. Protein sequence: CASSLAVRDYYEQYF.

The rearrangement uses TRBV6-5 and TRBJ1-3; 9 bases agree with TRBD1. The length of the CDR3 is 15 residues. Germline CDR1 is MNHEY and CDR2 is SVGAGI. The J segment lost 2 bases and the V segment lost 6 bases, leaving 5 bases of the junction unmatched. The DNA for the CDR3 is TGTGCCAGCAGGTTGGACAGGGGCGCTGGAAACACCATATATTTT. Translation: CASRLDRGAGNTIYF.

The V and J genes are TRBV10-3 and TRBJ1-5, with TRBD1 as a possible D gene (6 bases). Germline V CDR1 and CDR2: ENHRY, SYGVKD. The CDR3 loop spans 14 amino acids. The germline V and J ends were trimmed by 5 bases and 1 base, with 9 bases remaining between them. The CDR3 loop reads CAISRGASNQPQHF. The CDR3 nucleotides read TGTGCCATCAGTCGGGGGGCCAGCAATCAGCCCCAGCATTTT.

This clone appeared a few times. The rearrangement uses TRBV6-6 and TRBJ1-6, with TRBD1 matching 7 bases. The CDR3 has 18 amino acids. The junction had 13 bases not matched to a gene; V was cut back by 5 bases and J by 3 bases. Germline V gene data show CDR1 as MNHNY and CDR2 as SVGAGI (reference sequence). This CDR3 is CASSQRATGQGYNSPLHF. In DNA, the CDR3 is TGTGCCAGCAGTCAACGCGCGACAGGGCAAGGCTATAATTCACCCCTCCACTTT.

The V call is TRBV5-1, the J call TRBJ2-5, with a tentative D call TRBD1 (6 bases). V dropped 4 bases and J dropped 2 bases, with 18 bases sitting between them. CDR1 and CDR2 (germline): SGHRS, YFSETQ. This CDR3 has 16 amino acids. This CDR3 is CASSLGGAPAQETQYF. As DNA, the CDR3 is TGCGCCAGCAGCCTAGGGGGAGCCCCAGCTCAAGAGACCCAGTACTTC.

The V gene is TRBV20-1, the J gene TRBJ1-1, with a weak D call TRBD1 (6 bases). CDR1 is DFQATT and CDR2 is SNEGSKA in the germline V gene (reference sequence). CDR3 length: 13 residues. V shed 3 bases and J shed 5 bases, with 13 bases lying between them. The CDR3 loop is CSASQGKLTEAFF. The CDR3 DNA reads TGCAGTGCTAGTCAGGGGAAGTTGACTGAAGCTTTCTTT.

The rearrangement joins TRBV4-2 to TRBJ2-2; TRBD2 might be the D (6 bases). Germline lookup yields CDR1 LGHNA and CDR2 YNFKEQ. CDR3 length: 14 amino acids. V lost 1 base to trimming and J lost 7 bases, with 10 bases between them. The CDR3 is CASSQGRENGELFF. The CDR3 region has the DNA TGTGCCAGCAGCCAAGGGAGGGAGAACGGGGAGCTGTTTTTT.

J is TRBJ2-2 and V is TRBV6-1; D remains ambiguous. Looked up from germline, CDR1 is MNHNS and CDR2 is SASEGT. This CDR3 has 14 amino acids. Trimming removed 2 bases at V and 2 bases at J, with 6 bases between. CDR3 in amino acids: CASSERLNTGELFF. CDR3 nucleotide sequence: TGTGCCAGCAGTGAAAGACTCAACACCGGGGAGCTGTTTTTT.

V is TRBV9 and J is TRBJ2-2; TRBD2 aligns across 11 bases. V trimming: 4 bases; J trimming: 2 bases; junction bases outside the gene matches: 7. Germline-derived CDR1 and CDR2 are SGDLS and YYNGEE. CDR3 size: 17 residues. CDR3 nucleotides: TGTGCCAGCAGCCTCACGACTAGCGGGGCTAACACCGGGGAGCTGTTTTTT. Translation: CASSLTTSGANTGELFF.

This rearrangement joins TRBV6-5 to TRBJ2-1; 7 nucleotides match TRBD2. The V gene end was trimmed by 7 bases and the J gene end by 5 bases; junction bases not matched to a gene: 5. The CDR3 runs to 13 residues. Germline V gives CDR1 MNHEY, CDR2 SVGAGI. The CDR3 is CASTGGVNNEQFF. For the CDR3, the DNA is TGTGCCAGCACGGGAGGAGTAAACAATGAGCAGTTCTTC.

This clone was recorded only once. The genes are TRBV7-2 and TRBJ2-3; weak D call: TRBD2 (5 bases). Germline lookup yields CDR1 SGHTA and CDR2 FQGNSA. The V gene lost 1 base and the J gene lost 1 base, with 6 bases spanning the gap. The CDR3 has 14 residues. The CDR3 reads CASSLDGGTDTQYF. The CDR3 DNA reads TGTGCCAGCAGCTTAGACGGGGGCACAGATACGCAGTATTTT.

The rearrangement links TRBV27 to TRBJ2-7; a possible D gene is TRBD1 (6 bases). CDR1 MNHEY and CDR2 SMNVEV come from the germline V gene (reference sequence). Trimming shortened V by 3 bases and J by 3 bases, and 9 bases separated the two germline ends. This CDR3 has 13 amino acids. The CDR3 region is CASSFRGDYEQYF. CDR3 bases: TGTGCCAGCAGTTTCAGGGGAGACTACGAGCAGTACTTC.